A single sample is the source of the 25 T cell receptor beta chains below, sequenced in a study of T cell changes during pregnancy in multiple sclerosis. Sequencing was performed with immunoSEQ multiplex PCR; in TCRdb, only in-frame clones are kept and a portion is missing. The table lists more than 90,000 clones, roughly 92% of them singletons, with approximately 2% in the top ten. This material consisted of peripheral blood, taken after pregnancy. Every receptor here comes from a female donor with multiple sclerosis, enrolled in a pregnancy study.

V usage is TRBV5-6 and J usage is TRBJ2-4, with D possibly matching TRBD2 (5 bases). The CDR3 is 14 residues long. The germline V and J ends were trimmed by 2 bases and 2 bases, with 8 bases remaining between them. From germline, CDR1 is SGHDT and CDR2 YYEEEE. CDR3 amino acids: CASSFTGTKNIQYF. CDR3 nucleotide sequence: TGTGCCAGCAGCTTCACCGGGACCAAAAACATTCAGTACTTC.

V usage is TRBV30 and J usage is TRBJ2-1; TRBD2 aligns across 7 bases. V gave up 7 bases and J gave up 0 bases; unmatched junction bases: 18. Germline CDR1 GTSNPN, CDR2 SVGIG (reference sequence). The CDR3 is 18 residues long. DNA for the CDR3: TGTGCCTTTACGTCGCTTAGTTACGGGGGGTCCTCCTACAATGAGCAGTTCTTC. It translates to CAFTSLSYGGSSYNEQFF.

This chain joins TRBV25-1 and TRBJ2-2; 14 bases map to TRBD2. CDR3 size: 16 residues. J was trimmed by 3 bases and V by 7 bases; bases with no gene match: 4. In germline, CDR1 is MGHDK, CDR2 SYGVNS. This CDR3 reads CASTRTSGGYTGELFF. For the CDR3, the DNA is TGTGCCAGCACTCGGACTAGCGGGGGGTACACCGGGGAGCTGTTTTTT.

The count of this clone is one. This chain links TRBV30 with TRBJ2-5; 15 bases match TRBD2. CDR1 and CDR2 from the germline V gene are GTSNPN and SVGIG (reference sequence). The CDR3 is 14 amino acids. V shed 5 bases and J 6 bases; nucleotides not matched to a gene: 4. This chain's CDR3 is CAWVGTSGRKTQYF. The CDR3 region has the DNA TGTGCCTGGGTGGGGACTAGCGGGAGGAAGACCCAGTACTTC.

This clone was counted once. The chain links TRBV2 to TRBJ1-3; maybe TRBD1 (5 bases). The CDR3 runs to 14 residues. Germline CDR1 is SNHLY and CDR2 is FYNNEI. V was cut by 6 bases and J by 7 bases, with 16 bases left in between. CDR3 coding DNA: TGTGCCAGCAGGCTACAGGCCCTAGGGAACACCATATATTTT. Protein sequence: CASRLQALGNTIYF.

This chain connects TRBV7-2 to TRBJ1-1; D unresolved. This CDR3 contains 15 residues. In germline, CDR1 is SGHTA, CDR2 FQGNSA. Deletions cut 2 bases from V and 1 base from J, with 11 bases between. The CDR3: CASSLWSAGNTEAFF. CDR3 sequence (DNA): TGTGCCAGCAGCTTATGGTCAGCAGGGAACACTGAAGCTTTCTTT. The whole variable domain, filled in from reference TRBV7-2 and TRBJ1-1, reads GAGVSQSPSNKVTEKGKDVELRCDPISGHTALYWYRQSLGQGLEFLIYFQGNSAPDKSGLPSDRFSAERTGGSVSTLTIQRTQQEDSAVYLCASSLWSAGNTEAFFGQGTRLTVV.

Notes on this clone: The junction departs from germline at one end; a sequencing error may be responsible. This rearrangement joins TRBV5-5 to TRBJ1-2; 7 bases map to TRBD1. The CDR3 is 13 amino acids. Germline CDR1 and CDR2: SGHKS and YYEKEE (reference sequence). The CDR3 here is CASSYNPQTGKDF. In DNA, the CDR3 is TGTGCCAGCAGCTACAACCCACAGACAGGGAAGGACTTC.

This chain links TRBV10-3 with TRBJ2-7, with TRBD1 matching over 8 bases. Germline values: CDR1 ENHRY, CDR2 SYGVKD. With 5 bases clipped from V and 5 bases from J, the junction kept 14 bases outside the gene matches. CDR3 size: 16 residues. In DNA form, the CDR3 reads TGTGCCATCAGTAGGACCGGGACAGGAAATCCCCACGAGCAGTACTTC. It codes for CAISRTGTGNPHEQYF.

This rearrangement joins TRBV30 to TRBJ2-1, with 11 bases fitting TRBD2. Germline CDR1 GTSNPN, CDR2 SVGIG (reference sequence). After removal of 0 bases from V and 5 bases from J, the junction contained 0 bases not matched to a gene. The CDR3 covers 14 residues. CDR3 region: CAWSVLAGDNEQFF. The CDR3 bases are TGTGCCTGGAGTGTACTAGCGGGAGACAATGAGCAGTTCTTC.

V is TRBV30 and J is TRBJ2-3, with 7 nucleotides matching TRBD2. CDR1 and CDR2 from the germline V gene are GTSNPN and SVGIG (reference sequence). CDR3 length: 15 residues. V lost 0 bases and J lost 2; bases outside the gene matches: 5. The CDR3 DNA reads TGTGCCTGGAGTGTCCAGCGGGGACTCACAGATACGCAGTATTTT. Amino acids: CAWSVQRGLTDTQYF.

The chain joins TRBV19 to TRBJ2-1; 11 nucleotides line up with TRBD2. With 5 bases clipped from V and 5 bases from J, the junction kept 8 bases outside the gene matches. Germline V gene sequence: CDR1 LNHDA, CDR2 SQIVND (reference sequence). The length of the CDR3 is 16 residues. CDR3 sequence: CASSGLTSGADNEQFF. The CDR3 DNA follows: TGTGCCAGTAGTGGGTTGACTAGCGGGGCCGACAATGAGCAGTTCTTC.

This rearrangement joins TRBV27 to TRBJ2-7, with TRBD1 matching over 9 bases. The CDR3 has 13 residues. V lost 10 bases, J lost 6 bases, and 10 bases stayed unmatched. Germline CDR1 MNHEY, CDR2 SMNVEV (reference sequence). The CDR3 DNA is TGTGCCACCCTCGGGACAGGGAGGCGCGAGCAGTACTTC. Amino acid sequence: CATLGTGRREQYF.

The chain employs TRBV12-1 and TRBJ2-2; the table's D gene call, TRBD2, was not cross checked with the DNA. TRBV12-1 represents a pseudogene. This CDR3 is built from 14 residues. The CDR3, as DNA: TGTGCCAGCAGCTTCTTGAGCGTCACCGGGGAGCTGTTTTTT. It yields the protein CASSFLSVTGELFF.

V and J are TRBV5-8 and TRBJ2-5; 10 nucleotides align to TRBD1. CDR3 length: 14 amino acids. The germline CDR1 and CDR2 sequences are SGHTS and YDEGEE. Losses at the gene ends were 4 bases for V and 5 bases for J; bases not matched to a gene: 5. The CDR3 here is CASSVGQGMETQYF. DNA for the CDR3: TGTGCCAGCAGCGTGGGACAGGGGATGGAGACCCAGTACTTC.

The rearrangement links TRBV28 to TRBJ1-5, with TRBD1 identical over 7 bases. From germline, CDR1 is MDHEN and CDR2 SYDVKM. This CDR3 has 16 amino acids. J lost 0 bases, V lost 4 bases, and 6 bases had no gene match. The CDR3 is CASSWGDSASNQPQHF. CDR3 coding DNA: TGTGCCAGCAGTTGGGGGGACAGTGCTAGCAATCAGCCCCAGCATTTT.

The rearrangement uses TRBV19 and TRBJ1-5; perhaps TRBD1 as D (5 bases). Germline loops: CDR1 LNHDA, CDR2 SQIVND (reference sequence). V was cut by 4 bases and J by 3 bases, with 10 bases left in between. There are 14 residues in the CDR3. CDR3 loop: CASSTDRFNQPQHF. CDR3 in DNA: TGTGCCAGTAGTACTGACAGATTCAATCAGCCCCAGCATTTT.

This rearrangement joins TRBV7-9 to TRBJ1-4; the match to TRBD1 covers 10 bases. Germline V gene data show CDR1 as SEHNR and CDR2 as FQNEAQ (reference sequence). CDR3 size: 14 residues. Trimming at V came to 5 bases and at J to 7 bases, leaving 4 bases not matched to a gene. The CDR3 loop reads CASSRTGGSEKLFF. The CDR3 coding sequence is TGTGCCAGCAGCCGGACAGGGGGGAGTGAAAAACTGTTTTTT. Complete variable domain (other parts from reference TRBV7-9 and TRBJ1-4): DTGVSQNPRHKITKRGQNVTFRCDPISEHNRLYWYRQTLGQGPEFLTYFQNEAQLEKSRLLSDRFSAERPKGSFSTLEIQRTEQGDSAMYLCASSRTGGSEKLFFGSGTQLSVL.

The rearrangement links TRBV9 to TRBJ1-2; weak D call: TRBD1 (5 bases). V gave up 4 bases and J gave up 4 bases, with 14 bases separating them. From germline, CDR1 is SGDLS and CDR2 YYNGEE. This CDR3 comprises 14 residues. The CDR3 bases are TGTGCCAGCAGCCCAAATGCCGGGGGCTATGGCTACACCTTC. Amino acids: CASSPNAGGYGYTF.

The chain employs TRBV7-2 and TRBJ1-1; tentative D call: TRBD1 (5 bases). V shed 1 base and J shed 11 bases, with 14 bases lying between them. This CDR3 has 13 residues. Germline CDR1 SGHTA, CDR2 FQGNSA. The CDR3 bases are TGTGCCAGCAGCTTAGAGGCGGGGCTAGTGGCTTTCTTT. Encoded protein: CASSLEAGLVAFF.

The genes are TRBV4-2 and TRBJ2-7; D remains unclear. CDR1 and CDR2 (germline): LGHNA, YNFKEQ. Trimming cost V 0 bases and J 6 bases, with 6 bases left between them. There are 12 residues in the CDR3. The CDR3 sequence is CASSQDLGEQYF. CDR3 sequence (DNA): TGTGCCAGCAGCCAAGATCTAGGCGAGCAGTACTTC.

This clone came up a few times. The chain is built from TRBV7-2 and TRBJ2-1; 10 bases are a match to TRBD1. The CDR3 is made up of 16 amino acids. J gave up 7 bases and V 3 bases, and 9 bases lay outside the gene matches. Looked up from germline, CDR1 is SGHTA and CDR2 is FQGNSA. As DNA, the CDR3 is TGTGCCAGCAGCTTCTATGCCGGGACAGGGGCAAATGAGCAGTTCTTC. Translating it yields CASSFYAGTGANEQFF.

This clone has only one observation. The chain uses TRBV2 and TRBJ1-2, with a tentative D call TRBD1 (5 bases). The CDR3 has 13 amino acids. V lost 6 bases and J 4 bases, leaving 12 bases between the germline ends. Germline loops: CDR1 SNHLY, CDR2 FYNNEI. CDR3 nucleotides: TGTGCCAGCAGCCGTACCGACAGCTATGGCTACACCTTC. As protein: CASSRTDSYGYTF.

The V gene is TRBV19, the J gene TRBJ2-5; TRBD2 matches 12 bases. V was clipped by 0 bases and J by 5 bases; unmatched bases: 4. This CDR3 is 16 amino acids long. Germline-derived CDR1 and CDR2 are LNHDA and SQIVND (reference sequence). The CDR3 nucleotides are TGTGCCAGTAGTATAGATTGGACTAGCGGGAAGGAGACCCAGTACTTC. This sequence encodes CASSIDWTSGKETQYF. Full variable domain (rest looked up from reference TRBV19 and TRBJ2-5): DGGITQSPKYLFRKEGQNVTLSCEQNLNHDAMYWYRQDPGQGLRLIYYSQIVNDFQKGDIAEGYSVSREKKESFPLTVTSAQKNPTAFYLCASSIDWTSGKETQYFGPGTRLLVL.

The chain employs TRBV6-5 and TRBJ2-5; D gene unclear. CDR1 and CDR2 from the germline V gene are MNHEY and SVGAGI. This CDR3 is built from 14 residues. The V end was cut by 5 bases, the J end by 1 base, with 11 bases between. CDR3 region: CASSTTLTQETQYF. The CDR3 nucleotides are TGTGCCAGCAGTACCACACTAACCCAAGAGACCCAGTACTTC.

This rearrangement joins TRBV7-8 to TRBJ1-2; no firm D call. The germline V and J ends were trimmed by 5 bases and 1 base, with 5 bases remaining between them. This CDR3 has 12 residues. Per germline, CDR1 SGHVS and CDR2 FQNEAQ. Written as DNA, the CDR3 is TGTGCCAGCAGCCAGGATAACTATGGCTACACCTTC. Translating gives CASSQDNYGYTF.